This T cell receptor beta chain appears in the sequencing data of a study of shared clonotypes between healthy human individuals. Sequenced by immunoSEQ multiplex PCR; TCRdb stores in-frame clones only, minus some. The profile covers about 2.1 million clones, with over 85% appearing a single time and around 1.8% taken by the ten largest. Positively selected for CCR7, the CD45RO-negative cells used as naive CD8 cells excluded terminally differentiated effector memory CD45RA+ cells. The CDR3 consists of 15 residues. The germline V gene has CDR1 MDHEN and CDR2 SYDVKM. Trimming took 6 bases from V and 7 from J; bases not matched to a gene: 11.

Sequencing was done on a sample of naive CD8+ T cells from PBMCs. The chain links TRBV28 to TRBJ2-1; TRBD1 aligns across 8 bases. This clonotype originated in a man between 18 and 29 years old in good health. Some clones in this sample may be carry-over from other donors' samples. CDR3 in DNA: TGTGCCAGCAGCTTCCAGGGGGCCCCTTGGAATGAGCAGTTCTTC. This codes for CASSFQGAPWNEQFF. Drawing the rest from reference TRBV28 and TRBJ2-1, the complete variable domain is DVKVTQSSRYLVKRTGEKVFLECVQDMDHENMFWYRQDPGLGLRLIYFSYDVKMKEKGDIPEGYSVSREKKERFSLILESASTNQTSMYLCASSFQGAPWNEQFFGPGTRLTVL.